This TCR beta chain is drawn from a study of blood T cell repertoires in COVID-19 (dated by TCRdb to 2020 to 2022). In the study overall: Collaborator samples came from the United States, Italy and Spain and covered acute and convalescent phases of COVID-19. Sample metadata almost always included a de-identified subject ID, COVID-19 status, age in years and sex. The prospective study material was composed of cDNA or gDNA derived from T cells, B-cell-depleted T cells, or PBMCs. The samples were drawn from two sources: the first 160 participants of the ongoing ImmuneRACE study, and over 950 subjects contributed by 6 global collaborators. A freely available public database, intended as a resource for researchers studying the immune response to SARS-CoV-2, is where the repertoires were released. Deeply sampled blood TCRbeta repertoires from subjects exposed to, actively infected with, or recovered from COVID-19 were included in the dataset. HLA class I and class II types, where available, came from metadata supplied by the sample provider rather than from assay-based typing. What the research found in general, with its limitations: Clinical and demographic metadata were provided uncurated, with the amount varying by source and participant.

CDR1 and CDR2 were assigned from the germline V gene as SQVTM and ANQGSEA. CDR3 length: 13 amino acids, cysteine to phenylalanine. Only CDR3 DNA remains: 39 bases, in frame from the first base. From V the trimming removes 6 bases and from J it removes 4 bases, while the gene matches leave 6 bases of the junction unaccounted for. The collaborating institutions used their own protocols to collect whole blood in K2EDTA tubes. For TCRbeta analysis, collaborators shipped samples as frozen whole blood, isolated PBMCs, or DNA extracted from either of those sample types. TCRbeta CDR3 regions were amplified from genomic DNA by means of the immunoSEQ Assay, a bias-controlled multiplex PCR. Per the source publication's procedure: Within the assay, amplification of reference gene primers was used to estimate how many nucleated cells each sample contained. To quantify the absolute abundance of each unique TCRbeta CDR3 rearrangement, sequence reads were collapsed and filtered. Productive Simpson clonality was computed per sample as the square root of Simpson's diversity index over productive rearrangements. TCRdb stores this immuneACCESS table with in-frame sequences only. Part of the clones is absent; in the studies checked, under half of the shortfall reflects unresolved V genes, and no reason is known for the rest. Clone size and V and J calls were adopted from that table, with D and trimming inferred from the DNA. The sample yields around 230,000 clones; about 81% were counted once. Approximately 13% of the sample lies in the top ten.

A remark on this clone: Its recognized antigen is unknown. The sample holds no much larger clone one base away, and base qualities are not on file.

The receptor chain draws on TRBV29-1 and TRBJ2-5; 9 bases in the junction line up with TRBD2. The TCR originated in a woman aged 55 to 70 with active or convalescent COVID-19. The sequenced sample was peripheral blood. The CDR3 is CSVGGGERETQYF. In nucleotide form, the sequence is TGCAGCGTGGGCGGGGGGGAGCGAGAGACCCAGTACTTC.